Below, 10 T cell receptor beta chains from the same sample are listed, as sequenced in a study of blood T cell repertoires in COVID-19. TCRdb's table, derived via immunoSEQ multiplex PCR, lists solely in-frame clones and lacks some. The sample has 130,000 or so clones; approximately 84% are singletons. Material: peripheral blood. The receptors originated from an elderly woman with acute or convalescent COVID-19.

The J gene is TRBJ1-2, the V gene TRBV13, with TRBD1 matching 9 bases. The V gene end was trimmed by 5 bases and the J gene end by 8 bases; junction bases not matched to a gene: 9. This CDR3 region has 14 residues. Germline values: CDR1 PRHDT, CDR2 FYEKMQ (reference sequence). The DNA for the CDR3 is TGTGCCAGCAGCATCCGGGACAGGGAGGCCGGCTACACCTTC. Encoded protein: CASSIRDREAGYTF.

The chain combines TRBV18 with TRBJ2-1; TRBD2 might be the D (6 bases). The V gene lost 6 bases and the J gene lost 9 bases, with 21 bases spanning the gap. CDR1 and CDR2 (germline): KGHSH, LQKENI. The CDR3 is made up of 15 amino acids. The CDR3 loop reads CASSPEGPSDGEQFF. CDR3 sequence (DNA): TGTGCCAGCTCCCCAGAGGGACCTAGCGACGGTGAGCAGTTCTTC. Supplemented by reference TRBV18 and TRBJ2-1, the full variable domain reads NAGVMQNPRHLVRRRGQEARLRCSPMKGHSHVYWYRQLPEEGLKFMVYLQKENIIDESGMPKERFSAEFPKEGPSILRIQQVVRGDSAAYFCASSPEGPSDGEQFFGPGTRLTVL.

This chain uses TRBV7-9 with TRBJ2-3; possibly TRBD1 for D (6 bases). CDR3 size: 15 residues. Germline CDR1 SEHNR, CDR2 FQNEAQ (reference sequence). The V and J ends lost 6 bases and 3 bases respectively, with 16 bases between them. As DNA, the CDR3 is TGTGCCAGCAGGGAAAGCAGGGGACGGACAGATACGCAGTATTTT. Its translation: CASRESRGRTDTQYF. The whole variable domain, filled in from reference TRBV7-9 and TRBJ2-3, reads DTGVSQNPRHKITKRGQNVTFRCDPISEHNRLYWYRQTLGQGPEFLTYFQNEAQLEKSRLLSDRFSAERPKGSFSTLEIQRTEQGDSAMYLCASRESRGRTDTQYFGPGTRLTVL.

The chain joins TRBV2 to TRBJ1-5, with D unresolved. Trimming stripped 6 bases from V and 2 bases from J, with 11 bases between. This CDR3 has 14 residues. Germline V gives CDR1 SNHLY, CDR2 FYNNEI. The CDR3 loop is CASSPVLGNQPQHF. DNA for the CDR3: TGTGCCAGCAGCCCCGTATTAGGCAATCAGCCCCAGCATTTT.

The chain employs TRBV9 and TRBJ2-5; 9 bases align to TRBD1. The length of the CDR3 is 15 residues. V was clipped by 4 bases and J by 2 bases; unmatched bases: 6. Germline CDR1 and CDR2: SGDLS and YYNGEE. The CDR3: CASSIQGARQETQYF. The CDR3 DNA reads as TGTGCCAGCAGCATACAGGGGGCACGGCAAGAGACCCAGTACTTC.

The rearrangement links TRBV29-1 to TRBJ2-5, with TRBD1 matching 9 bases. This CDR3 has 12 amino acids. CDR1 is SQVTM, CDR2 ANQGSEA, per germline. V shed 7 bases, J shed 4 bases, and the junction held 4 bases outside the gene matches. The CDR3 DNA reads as TGCAGCGCTGGACAGGGGACAGAGACCCAGTACTTC. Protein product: CSAGQGTETQYF. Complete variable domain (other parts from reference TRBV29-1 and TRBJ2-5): SAVISQKPSRDICQRGTSLTIQCQVDSQVTMMFWYRQQPGQSLTLIATANQGSEATYESGFVIDKFPISRPNLTFSTLTVSNMSPEDSSIYLCSAGQGTETQYFGPGTRLLVL.

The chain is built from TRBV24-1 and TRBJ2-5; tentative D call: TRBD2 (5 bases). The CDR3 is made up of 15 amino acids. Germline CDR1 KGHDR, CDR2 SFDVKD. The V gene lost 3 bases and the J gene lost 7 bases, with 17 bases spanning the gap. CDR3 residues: CATSDPGSPGGTQYF. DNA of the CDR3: TGTGCCACCAGTGATCCGGGGTCCCCGGGTGGGACCCAGTACTTC.

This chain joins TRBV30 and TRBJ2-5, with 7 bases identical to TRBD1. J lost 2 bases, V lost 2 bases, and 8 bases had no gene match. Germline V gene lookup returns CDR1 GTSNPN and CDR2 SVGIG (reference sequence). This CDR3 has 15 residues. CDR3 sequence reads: CAWSRGTGQQETQYF. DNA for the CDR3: TGTGCCTGGAGTAGAGGGACGGGACAGCAAGAGACCCAGTACTTC.

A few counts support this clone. CDR3 amino acids: CASSIDVIQGGAFF. In DNA form, the CDR3 reads TGTGCCAGTAGTATAGATGTCATCCAGGGTGGAGCTTTCTTT. The chain couples TRBV19 to TRBJ1-1, with a possible D match to TRBD1 (5 bases). This CDR3 comprises 14 residues. With 0 bases removed from V and 10 bases from J, the gap between germline ends came to 15 bases. Germline V CDR1 and CDR2: LNHDA, SQIVND (reference sequence).

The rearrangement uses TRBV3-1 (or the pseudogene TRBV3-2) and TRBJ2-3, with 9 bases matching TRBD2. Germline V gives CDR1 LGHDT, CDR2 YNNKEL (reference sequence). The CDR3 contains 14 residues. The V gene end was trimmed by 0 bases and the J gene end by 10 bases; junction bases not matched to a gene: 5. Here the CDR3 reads CASSQDPKRGAQYF. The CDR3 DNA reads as TGTGCCAGCAGCCAAGATCCGAAGCGGGGGGCGCAGTATTTT.